The sample holds a few counts of the clone carrying this T cell receptor (beta chain). The antigen remains undetermined. The data derive from a study of post-analysis software for immune sequencing data. General study points: Five or six TRBV segments appeared more often in patients than in controls, and TRBV5-6, TRBV5-1 and TRBV20-1 were among these.

The TCR beta cDNA libraries contained unique molecular identifiers. In TCRdb, the PCR reads were re-called with MiXCR into one record per CDR3 protein. The sample comprises roughly 620,000 distinct CDR3 sequences, around 40% of which are singletons, and about 1.8% rests with the top ten. The germline CDR1 and CDR2 sequences are SQVTM and ANQGSEA. The CDR3 runs 13 residues. The V end was cut by 4 bases, the J end by 2 bases, with 12 bases between. J is TRBJ2-7 and V is TRBV29-1; a weak D match, TRBD1 (6 bases). The sequence came from a girl under 18 with multiple sclerosis. Material for sequencing was blood. In DNA, the CDR3 is TGCAGCGTTGCGGGACACCGAACCTACGAGCAGTACTTC. Translated, it gives CSVAGHRTYEQYF.